One TCR beta chain is described in this entry. Germline V lookup: CDR1 LNHDA, CDR2 SQIVND (reference sequence). V was pared by 1 base and J by 6 bases, with 9 bases between. This CDR3 has 14 residues. This sample was included in a study of blood T cell repertoires in COVID-19. In the study overall: Italy, Spain and the United States were the sources of the convalescent and acute COVID-19 samples.

The authors' processing: For nucleated cells, counts were estimated from reference gene primer amplification. Some clones are missing from TCRdb's copy, which holds only in-frame ones; the method was immunoSEQ multiplex PCR. V and J calls and clone size come straight from that table; D and trimming were deduced from the DNA. The sample includes 150,000 to 200,000 clones, approximately 83% of them seen just once. The TCR was taken from a man in his fifties or sixties with active or convalescent COVID-19. The V and J genes are TRBV19 and TRBJ1-4; unclear D gene. The sequenced material came from peripheral blood. CDR3: CASSIGHGDEKLFF. CDR3 coding DNA: TGTGCCAGTAGTATAGGGCACGGAGATGAAAAACTGTTTTTT.